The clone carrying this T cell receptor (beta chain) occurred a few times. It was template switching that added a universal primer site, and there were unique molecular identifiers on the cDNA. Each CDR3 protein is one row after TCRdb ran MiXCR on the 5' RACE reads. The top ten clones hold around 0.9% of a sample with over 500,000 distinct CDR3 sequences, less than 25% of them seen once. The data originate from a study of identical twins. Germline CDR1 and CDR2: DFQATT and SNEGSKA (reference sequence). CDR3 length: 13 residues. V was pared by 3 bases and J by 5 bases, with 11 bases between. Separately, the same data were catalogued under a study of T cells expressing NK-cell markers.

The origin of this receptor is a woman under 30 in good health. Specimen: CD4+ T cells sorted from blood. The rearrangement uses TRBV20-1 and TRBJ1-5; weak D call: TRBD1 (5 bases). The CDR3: CSARGLGDQPQHF. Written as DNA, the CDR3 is TGCAGTGCTAGGGGACTCGGGGATCAGCCCCAGCATTTT.